This T cell receptor beta chain appears in the sequencing data of a study of cytomegalovirus exposure and HLA in healthy donors. The study, taken as a whole, reports: In a later analysis, compared with equally common non-associated chains, HLA-associated beta chains were more expanded. With later analysis, a missense DCLRE1C variant became linked to TCR beta V- and J-gene trimming. Rarity marked most TCR sequences, yet some public TCRs occurred in many donors.

It was with 60 Vbeta and 13 Jbeta primers that the PCR ran. Original data processing: An analysis that came later counted some 85 million unique TCR beta chains, approximately 10 million shared. Sequencing used immunoSEQ multiplex PCR; TCRdb keeps in-frame clones, though not all of them. That table supplies the V and J calls and clone size; D and trimming were determined from the DNA. The sample has over 150,000 clones, roughly 77% seen once; the top ten hold roughly 7.7%. The CDR3 is made up of 14 amino acids. The V gene end was trimmed by 1 base and the J gene end by 5 bases; junction bases not matched to a gene: 2. CDR1 is SGHAT and CDR2 is FQNNGV in the germline V gene. To note about this clone: What it binds is not known.

The sequenced material came from PBMCs. This receptor was identified in a man aged 25 to 45 in good health and CMV-seropositive. The chain has TRBV11-2 and TRBJ2-5, with 9 bases identical to TRBD1. The CDR3 loop is CASSLGQGGETQYF. DNA for the CDR3: TGTGCCAGCAGCTTAGGACAGGGGGGGGAGACCCAGTACTTC.